This entry lists 15 T cell receptor beta chains sequenced from one sample in a study of technical replicates of blood from a handful of donors. Clones were sequenced by immunoSEQ multiplex PCR, and TCRdb holds only the in-frame ones, with some missing. The data show some 80,000 clones, 90% to 95% seen once. Sequences were obtained from T cells isolated from PBMCs. The receptors derive from a human donor in good health.

This sequence joins TRBV10-1 and TRBJ2-5; possible D gene TRBD1, 5 bases. This CDR3 has 16 residues. Germline V gene data show CDR1 as WNHNN and CDR2 as SYGVQD (reference sequence). Trimming pared 8 bases from V and 6 bases from J, leaving 25 bases between. CDR3 region: CASQGSSRFWGKTQYF. Here the CDR3 DNA reads TGCGCCAGCCAGGGAAGCTCGAGGTTTTGGGGAAAGACCCAGTACTTC.

This rearrangement joins TRBV19 to TRBJ2-5, with 7 bases fitting TRBD2. Losses at the gene ends were 1 base for V and 4 bases for J; bases not matched to a gene: 6. The length of the CDR3 is 15 residues. Per germline, CDR1 LNHDA and CDR2 SQIVND (reference sequence). CDR3 in DNA: TGTGCCAGTAGTATAGGCGGACTAGTGTCAGAGACCCAGTACTTC. Its translation is CASSIGGLVSETQYF.

CDR3 DNA: TGTGCCAGCAGCGCTACTGGGGCCACAGATACGCAGTATTTT. It translates to CASSATGATDTQYF. V gene TRBV7-3 combines with J gene TRBJ2-3; TRBD1 might be the D (5 bases). In germline, CDR1 is SGHTA, CDR2 FQGTGA. V lost 5 bases, J lost 2 bases, and 11 bases lay in between. The CDR3 has 14 amino acids.

This chain connects TRBV9 to TRBJ2-1; 8 nucleotides align to TRBD1. CDR1 and CDR2 from the germline V gene are SGDLS and YYNGEE. The V segment lost 3 bases and the J segment 5 bases; nucleotides outside the gene matches: 4. The CDR3 totals 14 residues. CDR3 protein: CASSGTGLDNEQFF. The CDR3 DNA reads TGTGCCAGCAGCGGGACAGGGCTCGACAATGAGCAGTTCTTC.

CDR3 loop: CASSLAGVGYEQYF. CDR3 coding DNA: TGTGCCAGCAGTTTGGCGGGAGTAGGTTACGAGCAGTACTTC. V gene TRBV27 combines with J gene TRBJ2-7, with TRBD2 identical over 7 bases. The CDR3 sequence is 14 residues long. Trimming took 3 bases from V and 4 from J; bases not matched to a gene: 6. The germline CDR1 and CDR2 sequences are MNHEY and SMNVEV (reference sequence).

The rearrangement links TRBV13 to TRBJ2-5; TRBD2 matches at 9 bases. CDR3 size: 16 residues. The germline gives CDR1 PRHDT, CDR2 FYEKMQ (reference sequence). Trimming at V came to 5 bases and at J to 5 bases, leaving 12 bases not matched to a gene. CDR3 bases: TGTGCCAGCAGCCTGCGAGGGGTAGCGGGAGTTGAGACCCAGTACTTC. This gives the protein CASSLRGVAGVETQYF.

V usage is TRBV4-1 and J usage is TRBJ2-3; the match to TRBD2 covers 9 bases. The CDR3 loop spans 16 amino acids. Unmatched junction bases numbered 5, after V lost 0 bases and J lost 4 bases. Germline values: CDR1 MGHRA, CDR2 YSYEKL. In DNA, the CDR3 is TGCGCCAGCAGCCAAGATCAAGGCGGGAGGGCAGATACGCAGTATTTT. Translated: CASSQDQGGRADTQYF.

The V gene is TRBV18, the J gene TRBJ2-7; the match to TRBD2 covers 8 bases. The germline CDR1 and CDR2 sequences are KGHSH and LQKENI. The junction had 5 bases not matched to a gene; V was cut back by 1 base and J by 3 bases. The CDR3 runs to 15 residues. This CDR3 is CASSPRRGENYEQYF. CDR3 in DNA: TGTGCCAGCTCACCACGGCGGGGGGAAAACTACGAGCAGTACTTC.

This clone was observed once. The chain carries TRBV28 and TRBJ2-1; D is uncertain. The ends were cut back, 2 bases at V and 3 bases at J, with 11 bases in the middle. The CDR3 extends over 15 amino acids. Germline CDR1 MDHEN, CDR2 SYDVKM. CDR3 sequence (DNA): TGTGCCAGCAGTTTACCCCTAGATCACTACAATGAGCAGTTCTTC. Its protein product is CASSLPLDHYNEQFF.

The chain is built from TRBV6-6 and TRBJ1-2; D is perhaps TRBD1 (5 bases). From germline, CDR1 is MNHNY and CDR2 SVGAGI (reference sequence). The V end lost 0 bases, the J end lost 2 bases, and 10 bases lay between the germline ends. This CDR3 has 15 residues. The CDR3 DNA reads TGTGCCAGCAGTTACTCGCAACGGGGGAACTATGGCTACACCTTC. It codes for CASSYSQRGNYGYTF.

V usage is TRBV4-1 and J usage is TRBJ2-1; 7 bases match TRBD1. V lost 1 base, J lost 9 bases, and 18 bases stayed unmatched. Germline V gene sequence: CDR1 MGHRA, CDR2 YSYEKL. This CDR3 comprises 18 residues. CDR3 loop: CASSQVGRRQGSGFEQFF. The CDR3 DNA reads TGCGCCAGCAGCCAAGTGGGTCGGAGACAGGGAAGTGGTTTTGAGCAGTTCTTC.

The sample holds a few counts of this clone. The V call is TRBV5-4, the J call TRBJ2-1; 12 nucleotides match TRBD2. Germline V lookup: CDR1 SGHNT, CDR2 YYREEE (reference sequence). This CDR3 is 15 amino acids long. The V segment lost 4 bases and the J segment 7 bases; nucleotides outside the gene matches: 6. CDR3 region: CASSIGLAGLNEQFF. CDR3 coding DNA: TGTGCCAGCAGCATCGGACTAGCGGGACTAAATGAGCAGTTCTTC.

The chain recombines TRBV30 with TRBJ1-2; 10 bases align to TRBD1. This CDR3 is built from 14 residues. Unmatched junction bases numbered 6, after V lost 0 bases and J lost 8 bases. CDR1 and CDR2 (germline): GTSNPN, SVGIG (reference sequence). For the CDR3, the DNA is TGTGCCTGGAGTGTACCAGGGACAGGGGAAGGCTACACCTTC. Residues: CAWSVPGTGEGYTF.

The CDR3 sequence is CSVRFRGEQYF. As DNA, the CDR3 is TGCAGCGTAAGATTCAGGGGCGAGCAGTACTTC. The V gene is TRBV29-1, the J gene TRBJ2-7; possibly TRBD1 for D (6 bases). The CDR3 length is 11 residues. Between the trimmed V and J ends, which lost 6 bases and 6 bases, there was a span of 12 bases. Looked up from germline, CDR1 is SQVTM and CDR2 is ANQGSEA.

This chain's CDR3 is CAWSGGGSSYEQYF. The CDR3 DNA follows: TGTGCCTGGAGTGGTGGGGGCAGTTCCTACGAGCAGTACTTC. The chain combines TRBV30 with TRBJ2-7, with a tentative D call TRBD1 (6 bases). This CDR3 has 14 residues. V shed 1 base and J shed 1 base, with 11 bases lying between them. CDR1 GTSNPN and CDR2 SVGIG come from the germline V gene (reference sequence). Supplemented by reference TRBV30 and TRBJ2-7, the full variable domain reads SQTIHQWPATLVQPVGSPLSLECTVEGTSNPNLYWYRQAAGRGLQLLFYSVGIGQISSEVPQNLSASRPQDRQFILSSKKLLLSDSGFYLCAWSGGGSSYEQYFGPGTRLTVT.